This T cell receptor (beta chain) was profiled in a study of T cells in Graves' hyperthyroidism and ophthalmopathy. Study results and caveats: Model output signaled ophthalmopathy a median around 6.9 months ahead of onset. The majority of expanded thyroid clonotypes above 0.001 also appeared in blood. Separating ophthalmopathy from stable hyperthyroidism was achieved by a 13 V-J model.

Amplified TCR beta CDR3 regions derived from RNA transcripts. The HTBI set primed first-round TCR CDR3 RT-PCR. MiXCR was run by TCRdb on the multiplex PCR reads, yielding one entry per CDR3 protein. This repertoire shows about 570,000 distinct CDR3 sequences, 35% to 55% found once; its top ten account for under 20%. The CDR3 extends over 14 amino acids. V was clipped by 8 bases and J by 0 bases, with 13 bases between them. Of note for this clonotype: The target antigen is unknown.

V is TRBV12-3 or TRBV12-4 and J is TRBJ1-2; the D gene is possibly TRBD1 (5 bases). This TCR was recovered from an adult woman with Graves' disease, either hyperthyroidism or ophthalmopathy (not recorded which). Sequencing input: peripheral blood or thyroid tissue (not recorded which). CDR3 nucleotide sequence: TGTGCCAGCTCCCGGGGACGTGCTAACTATGGCTACACCTTC. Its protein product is CASSRGRANYGYTF.